This TCR beta chain came from a study of blood T cell repertoires in COVID-19. At the level of the study: COVID-19 samples from acute and convalescent phases originated in the United States, Italy and Spain.

In the original processing: It was from reference gene primer amplification that nucleated cell counts were estimated. The method was immunoSEQ multiplex PCR; TCRdb's version includes in-frame clones alone and lacks a portion of them. For V, J and clone size, that table is used; D and trimming come from the DNA. Of over 65,000 clones listed, 65% to 90% are singletons. Germline CDR1 is SNHLY and CDR2 is FYNNEI. Trimming shortened V by 6 bases and J by 4 bases, and 10 bases separated the two germline ends. This CDR3 region has 13 residues. This clone was counted once. This TCR came from a man older than 75 with COVID-19, enrolled during active disease. Sequencing was carried out using peripheral blood. The genes are TRBV2 and TRBJ2-1; D not certain. CDR3 region: CASSVLLYNEQFF. CDR3 in DNA: TGTGCCAGCAGCGTTTTACTATACAATGAGCAGTTCTTC. The full variable domain, in which reference TRBV2 and TRBJ2-1 provide the parts outside the CDR3, is EPEVTQTPSHQVTQMGQEVILRCVPISNHLYFYWYRQILGQKVEFLVSFYNNEISEKSEIFDDQFSVERPDGSNFTLKIRSTKLEDSAMYFCASSVLLYNEQFFGPGTRLTVL.